The clone carrying this T cell receptor beta chain was found many times. Antigen specificity is unknown. Described time point: newly diagnosed GD, antithyroid drugs for less than 3 months. PBMCs were the source of the RNA used for TCR sequencing. These data are taken from a study of regulatory T cells in long-lasting Graves disease. Overall study results and limits: Among persistent patients, a larger number of public clonotypes were shared (around 2,700) than among newly diagnosed patients (about 970).

HTBI primers from iRepertoire and Arm-PCR of CDR3 regions yielded the TCR beta libraries. TCRdb reprocessed the multiplex PCR reads with MiXCR, giving one entry per CDR3 protein. The sample has roughly 500,000 distinct CDR3 sequences; roughly 13% are singletons. V was pared by 4 bases and J by 6 bases, with 8 bases of the junction left unmatched. This CDR3 is built from 16 residues. CDR1 SNHLY and CDR2 FYNNEI come from the germline V gene. The data also belong to a second study, concerning T cells in Graves' hyperthyroidism and ophthalmopathy.

The TCR was taken from a man aged 25 to 40 with Graves disease. The material sequenced was peripheral blood mononuclear cells (PBMCs), taken at new diagnosis, from a patient treated with antithyroid drugs. The chain has TRBV2 and TRBJ2-1; 11 bases agree with TRBD2. The CDR3 nucleotides are TGTGCCAGCAGTGTTCAGGGTACTAGCGGGAGCAATGAGCAGTTCTTC. Encoded protein: CASSVQGTSGSNEQFF.